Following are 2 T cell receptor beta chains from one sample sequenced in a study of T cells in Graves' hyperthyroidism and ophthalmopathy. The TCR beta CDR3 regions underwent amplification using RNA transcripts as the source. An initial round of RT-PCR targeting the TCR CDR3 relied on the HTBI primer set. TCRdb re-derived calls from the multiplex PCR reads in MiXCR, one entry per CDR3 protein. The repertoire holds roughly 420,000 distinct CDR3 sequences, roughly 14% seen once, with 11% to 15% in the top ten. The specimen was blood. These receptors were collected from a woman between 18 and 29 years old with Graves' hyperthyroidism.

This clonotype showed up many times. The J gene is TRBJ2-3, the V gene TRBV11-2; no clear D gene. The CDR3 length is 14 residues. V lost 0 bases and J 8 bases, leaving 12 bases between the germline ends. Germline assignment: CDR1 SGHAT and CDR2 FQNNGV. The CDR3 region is CASSLDPRVGTQYF. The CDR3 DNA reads TGTGCCAGCAGCTTAGACCCCCGGGTTGGTACGCAGTATTTT.

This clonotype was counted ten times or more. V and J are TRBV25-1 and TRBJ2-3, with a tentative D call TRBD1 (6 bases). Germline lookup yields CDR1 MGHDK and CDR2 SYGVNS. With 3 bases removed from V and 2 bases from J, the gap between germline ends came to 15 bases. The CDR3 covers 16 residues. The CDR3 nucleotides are TGTGCCAGCAGTGAGGCCACACAGGGAAACACAGATACGCAGTATTTT. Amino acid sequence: CASSEATQGNTDTQYF.